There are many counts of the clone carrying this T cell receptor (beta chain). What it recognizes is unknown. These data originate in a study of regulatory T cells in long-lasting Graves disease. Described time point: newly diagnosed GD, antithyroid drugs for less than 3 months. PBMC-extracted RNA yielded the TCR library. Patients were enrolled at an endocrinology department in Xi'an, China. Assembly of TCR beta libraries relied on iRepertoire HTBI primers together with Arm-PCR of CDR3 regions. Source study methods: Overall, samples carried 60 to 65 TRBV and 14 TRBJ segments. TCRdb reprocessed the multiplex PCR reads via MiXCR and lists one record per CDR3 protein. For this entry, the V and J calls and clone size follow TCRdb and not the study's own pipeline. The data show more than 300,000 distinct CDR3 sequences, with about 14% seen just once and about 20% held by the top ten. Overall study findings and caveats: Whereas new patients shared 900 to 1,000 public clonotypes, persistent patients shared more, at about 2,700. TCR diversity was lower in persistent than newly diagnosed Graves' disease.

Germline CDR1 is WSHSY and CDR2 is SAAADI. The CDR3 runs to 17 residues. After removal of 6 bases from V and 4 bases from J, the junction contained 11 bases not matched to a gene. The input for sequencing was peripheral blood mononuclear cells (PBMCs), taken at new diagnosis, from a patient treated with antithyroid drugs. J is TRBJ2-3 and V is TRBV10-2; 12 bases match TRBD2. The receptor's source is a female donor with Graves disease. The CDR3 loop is CASRATSGRRLADTQYF. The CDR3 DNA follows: TGCGCCAGCAGGGCGACTAGCGGGAGACGGTTGGCAGATACGCAGTATTTT.